This T cell receptor beta chain is drawn from a study of blood T cell repertoires in COVID-19. At the level of the study: Samples came from the United States, Italy and Spain, spanning acute and convalescent COVID-19. The cDNA or gDNA used as material had been derived from T cells, B-cell-depleted T cells, or PBMCs.

Authors' methods: Estimation of nucleated cell counts relied on the amplification of reference gene primers. Assay used: immunoSEQ multiplex PCR; TCRdb lists only in-frame clones, some missing. V and J calls and clone size are those listed in that table; D and trimming were worked out from the DNA. The table lists 200,000 or so clones, less than 90% of them singletons. The V gene's germline CDR1 is MDHEN and CDR2 SYDVKM. J lost 5 bases, V lost 6 bases, and 20 bases had no gene match. The CDR3 consists of 18 residues. The V call is TRBV28, the J call TRBJ1-1, with 8 bases matching TRBD1. The sample consisted of peripheral blood. The TCR originated in a human donor in a cohort sampled during active COVID-19. CDR3 loop: CASSVNGQGRVGRTEAFF. Here the CDR3 DNA reads TGTGCCAGCAGCGTTAACGGACAGGGTAGAGTTGGGAGGACTGAAGCTTTCTTT.